One sample yielded the 16 T cell receptor beta chains listed below, sequenced in a study of CD8 T cells in ankylosing spondylitis. TCRdb itself ran the 5' RACE reads through MiXCR, one entry per CDR3 protein. This sample has 250,000 to 350,000 distinct CDR3 sequences, with less than 25% found just once. The sequenced sample consisted of blood, either unsorted or a sorted T cell fraction (not recorded which). All receptors come from a female donor with ankylosing spondylitis or in good health (not recorded which).

This clonotype has just a few counts. J is TRBJ2-7 and V is TRBV15; 7 bases are a match to TRBD2. Germline-derived CDR1 and CDR2 are LNHNV and YYDKDF (reference sequence). Germline trimming cut 1 base from V and 2 bases from J; bases unmatched to any gene: 5. The CDR3 is 15 amino acids. The CDR3 reads CATSRASGITYEQYF. The CDR3 DNA is TGTGCCACCAGCAGAGCCAGCGGGATCACCTACGAGCAGTACTTC.

The chain carries TRBV4-3 and TRBJ1-2, with 7 bases that match TRBD1. CDR3 size: 14 residues. Unmatched junction bases numbered 5, after V lost 3 bases and J lost 4 bases. In germline, CDR1 is LGHNA, CDR2 YSLEER. CDR3 nucleotides: TGCGCCAGCAGCCACCAGAGGGACAGCTATGGCTACACCTTC. Translated: CASSHQRDSYGYTF.

This clonotype was observed a handful of times. The chain carries TRBV20-1 and TRBJ1-2; 10 nucleotides align to TRBD1. The CDR3 totals 14 residues. In germline, CDR1 is DFQATT, CDR2 SNEGSKA (reference sequence). J gave up 7 bases and V 5 bases, and 10 bases lay outside the gene matches. Here the CDR3 reads CSASTGTGVVGYTF. Written as DNA, the CDR3 is TGCAGTGCTTCGACCGGGACAGGGGTAGTTGGCTACACCTTC.

This clonotype is a singleton in its sample. J is TRBJ2-5 and V is TRBV15; the D gene is possibly TRBD2 (6 bases). V was trimmed by 0 bases and J by 0 bases, leaving 8 bases between them. Germline V CDR1 and CDR2: LNHNV, YYDKDF (reference sequence). The CDR3 length is 15 residues. The CDR3 sequence: CATSRDGRYQETQYF. Here the CDR3 DNA reads TGTGCCACCAGCAGAGATGGGAGGTACCAAGAGACCCAGTACTTC.

The sample holds a few counts of this clonotype. V is TRBV20-1 and J is TRBJ2-3; 10 nucleotides agree with TRBD2. Germline V gene lookup returns CDR1 DFQATT and CDR2 SNEGSKA (reference sequence). CDR3 size: 15 residues. With 1 base clipped from V and 6 bases from J, the junction kept 7 bases outside the gene matches. CDR3 coding DNA: TGCAGTGCTAGAGTTCCAGCGGGAGGGGCGGATACGCAGTATTTT. Its protein is CSARVPAGGADTQYF.

This clonotype was seen a few times. One end of the junction varies from germline; a read error may be responsible. The chain carries TRBV27 and TRBJ2-7; TRBD1 matches 7 bases. The CDR3 is made up of 18 amino acids. Germline values: CDR1 MNHEY, CDR2 SMNVEV (reference sequence). CDR3 nucleotides: TGTGCCAGCAGTTCCAGACAGGGCAGGTTAATCTACTCCTATGAGCAGTACTTC. This codes for CASSSRQGRLIYSYEQYF.

The chain couples TRBV5-1 to TRBJ2-5, with D possibly TRBD2 on 5 matching bases. V shed 2 bases and J shed 3 bases, with 8 bases lying between them. Germline loops: CDR1 SGHRS, CDR2 YFSETQ. The CDR3 extends over 13 amino acids. The CDR3 nucleotides read TGCGCCAGCAGCTTTAAGGGAGAAGAGACCCAGTACTTC. Amino acid sequence: CASSFKGEETQYF. Full variable domain (missing parts from reference TRBV5-1 and TRBJ2-5): KAGVTQTPRYLIKTRGQQVTLSCSPISGHRSVSWYQQTPGQGLQFLFEYFSETQRNKGNFPGRFSGRQFSNSRSEMNVSTLELGDSALYLCASSFKGEETQYFGPGTRLLVL.

The V call is TRBV10-1, the J call TRBJ2-1; D gene ambiguous. Trimming removed 2 bases from V and 6 bases from J, with 5 bases in between. CDR3 length: 12 amino acids. The germline V gene encodes CDR1 WNHNN and CDR2 SYGVQD (reference sequence). The CDR3 DNA sequence: TGCGCCAGCAGTGAGGACTTCAATGAGCAGTTCTTC. Its protein product is CASSEDFNEQFF.

At least ten counts were recorded for this clonotype. Here the CDR3 reads CASSQGGPGQETQYF. CDR3 in DNA: TGTGCCAGCAGCCAGGGCGGCCCGGGGCAAGAGACCCAGTACTTC. The genes are TRBV4-2 and TRBJ2-5; D is perhaps TRBD2 (5 bases). V was pared by 3 bases and J by 2 bases, with 13 bases between. This CDR3 has 15 amino acids. Germline CDR1 and CDR2: LGHNA and YNFKEQ.

This chain joins TRBV9 and TRBJ2-1; TRBD2 matches at 10 bases. From germline, CDR1 is SGDLS and CDR2 YYNGEE. J gave up 14 bases and V 4 bases, and 9 bases lay outside the gene matches. The CDR3 sequence is 13 residues long. The CDR3 loop is CASSIQREGAKFF. DNA of the CDR3: TGTGCCAGCAGCATTCAGCGGGAGGGGGCTAAGTTCTTC.

This clonotype was seen only a few times. The V gene is TRBV18, the J gene TRBJ2-3, with D possibly being TRBD1 or TRBD2 (5 bases each). The germline V gene has CDR1 KGHSH and CDR2 LQKENI. This CDR3 is built from 16 residues. V lost 0 bases and J lost 2, with 12 bases in between. The CDR3 DNA reads TGTGCCAGCTCACCACCGGGGGAGCGCTACACAGATACGCAGTATTTT. This codes for CASSPPGERYTDTQYF.

The chain carries TRBV7-9 and TRBJ2-5; D may be TRBD1 or TRBD2 (5 bases each). This CDR3 is 14 amino acids long. V shed 3 bases and J shed 1 base, with 9 bases lying between them. The germline gives CDR1 SEHNR, CDR2 FQNEAQ (reference sequence). CDR3 coding DNA: TGTGCCAGCAGCTTGGCCGGGGCCCAAGAGACCCAGTACTTC. Protein: CASSLAGAQETQYF.

The chain is built from TRBV6-2 or TRBV6-3 and TRBJ2-1, with 15 bases that match TRBD2. Germline trimming cut 4 bases from V and 7 bases from J; bases unmatched to any gene: 5. CDR3 size: 16 residues. The germline V gene encodes CDR1 MNHEY and CDR2 SVGEGT. In nucleotides, the CDR3 is TGTGCCAGCAGTTCTCCCGGGACTAGCGGGAGGAATGAGCAGTTCTTC. Protein: CASSSPGTSGRNEQFF.

This chain joins TRBV6-2 or TRBV6-3 and TRBJ2-7, with D possibly being TRBD1 or TRBD2 (5 bases each). The CDR3 loop spans 12 amino acids. Germline V gene sequence: CDR1 MNHEY, CDR2 SVGEGT. V lost 8 bases, J lost 7 bases, and 15 bases lay in between. The CDR3 spells CASAEGPREQYF. The CDR3 DNA reads TGTGCCAGCGCCGAGGGACCCAGGGAGCAGTACTTC.

This clonotype showed up many times. V and J are TRBV12-3 or TRBV12-4 and TRBJ2-1; 10 bases agree with TRBD2. The CDR3 loop spans 17 amino acids. V lost 3 bases to trimming and J lost 2 bases; unmatched junction nucleotides: 7. In nucleotides, the CDR3 is TGTGCCAGCAGTTTCAAGTTAGGGACTAGCGCCTACAATGAGCAGTTCTTC. Residues: CASSFKLGTSAYNEQFF.

This chain links TRBV7-9 with TRBJ1-4, with D perhaps matching TRBD1 (5 bases). The CDR3 consists of 12 residues. V was pared by 5 bases and J by 7 bases, with 8 bases between. Germline CDR1 and CDR2: SEHNR and FQNEAQ (reference sequence). The CDR3 region has the DNA TGTGCCAGCAGCGGGGGGGGTGAAAAACTGTTTTTT. Protein sequence: CASSGGGEKLFF. The full variable domain, its missing parts supplied by reference TRBV7-9 and TRBJ1-4, is DTGVSQNPRHKITKRGQNVTFRCDPISEHNRLYWYRQTLGQGPEFLTYFQNEAQLEKSRLLSDRFSAERPKGSFSTLEIQRTEQGDSAMYLCASSGGGEKLFFGSGTQLSVL.